The present TCR beta chain was sequenced within a study of shared clonotypes between healthy human individuals. The study's findings and limits: The study found approximately 5% of naive CD4 clonotypes shared across a handful of donors.

Germline V lookup: CDR1 SGHTA, CDR2 FQGNSA. V lost 2 bases to trimming and J lost 0 bases; unmatched junction nucleotides: 1. CDR3 length equals 14 residues. Study donors comprised healthy, HIV-negative adults devoid of recent acute infection or vaccination. A remark on this clone: The antigen remains undetermined. Other DNA sequences in this specimen translate into the identical CDR3.

Researchers divided each subset's genomic DNA evenly across several immunoSEQ plates. The protocol was immunoSEQ multiplex PCR, while the TCRdb copy is restricted to in-frame clones and leaves out a portion. The repertoire holds millions of clones, with 85% to 95% as singletons. The chain carries TRBV7-2 and TRBJ2-7; 7 bases match TRBD2. The clonotype was recovered from a young man in good health. Sequencing used naive CD4+ T cells sorted from blood. Subset specified: CD45RA+ positively selected. CDR3 protein: CASSLTSDSYEQYF. DNA for the CDR3: TGTGCCAGCAGCTTAACTAGCGACTCCTACGAGCAGTACTTC.